This T cell receptor (beta chain) was identified in a study of T cells in Graves' hyperthyroidism and ophthalmopathy. Study-level information: Peripheral blood was taken when the disease was first diagnosed, before any treatment began.

Germline V gives CDR1 SEHNR, CDR2 FQNEAQ (reference sequence). The CDR3 is 14 amino acids. V was pared by 1 base and J by 1 base, with 7 bases between. This clonotype was seen more than once but under ten times. RNA transcripts served as the template for amplifying TCR beta CDR3 regions. In the first-round RT-PCR of the TCR CDR3, the HTBI primer set was used. MiXCR, run by TCRdb on the multiplex PCR reads, gives a single entry per CDR3 protein. The data contain hundreds of thousands of distinct CDR3 sequences, over 12% of them singletons. Sequencing was carried out using blood. This receptor was obtained from a man aged 45 to 65 with Graves' ophthalmopathy. V and J are TRBV7-9 and TRBJ1-1; D gene uncertain. The CDR3 nucleotides read TGTGCCAGCAGCTTAGAGCTCCCGAACACTGAAGCTTTCTTT. Translating gives CASSLELPNTEAFF. Full variable domain (outside the CDR3, taken from reference TRBV7-9 and TRBJ1-1): DTGVSQNPRHKITKRGQNVTFRCDPISEHNRLYWYRQTLGQGPEFLTYFQNEAQLEKSRLLSDRFSAERPKGSFSTLEIQRTEQGDSAMYLCASSLELPNTEAFFGQGTRLTVV.